This T cell receptor beta chain was identified in a study of blood T cell repertoires in COVID-19. Background on the study: Material from acute and convalescent COVID-19 was sourced from the United States, Italy and Spain.

Per the authors' pipeline: Estimation of nucleated cell counts was performed using reference gene primer amplification. Sequenced by immunoSEQ multiplex PCR; TCRdb stores in-frame clones only, minus some. From that table come the V and J calls and clone size; the DNA was used to work out D and trimming. The table shows approximately 140,000 clones, with around three quarters occurring only once. V lost 7 bases and J lost 5; bases outside the gene matches: 11. Looked up from germline, CDR1 is SNHLY and CDR2 is FYNNEI. The CDR3 loop spans 16 amino acids. The sequenced sample consisted of peripheral blood. The receptor was isolated from a man aged 50 or older with acute or convalescent COVID-19. V gene TRBV2 combines with J gene TRBJ2-5, with 12 bases that match TRBD2. Written as DNA, the CDR3 is TGTGCCAGCAAAATCCCCGGACTAGCGGGGACGGAGACCCAGTACTTC. Encoded protein: CASKIPGLAGTETQYF.